These 10 T cell receptor beta chains originate from one sample sequenced in a study of blood T cells in healthy people across ages. A sample-barcoded 5' primer and a J-beta primer mix were used in a second PCR of about 7 to 11 cycles. TCRdb reprocessed the 5' RACE reads via MiXCR and lists one record per CDR3 protein. The data contain 1.5 million to 2 million distinct CDR3 sequences, about 50% of them singletons. What was sequenced was blood. These receptor sequences come from a middle-aged woman in good health.

This clonotype turned up a few times. V is TRBV7-2 and J is TRBJ2-6; D is unclear. The germline V gene has CDR1 SGHTA and CDR2 FQGNSA. The CDR3 extends over 16 amino acids. The V end lost 1 base, the J end lost 2 bases, and 9 bases lay between the germline ends. CDR3 DNA: TGTGCCAGCAGCTTAGGGCCAGACCCTGGGGCCAACGTCCTGACTTTC. This translates into CASSLGPDPGANVLTF. Full variable domain (outside the CDR3, taken from reference TRBV7-2 and TRBJ2-6): GAGVSQSPSNKVTEKGKDVELRCDPISGHTALYWYRQSLGQGLEFLIYFQGNSAPDKSGLPSDRFSAERTGGSVSTLTIQRTQQEDSAVYLCASSLGPDPGANVLTFGAGSRLTVL.

V usage is TRBV12-3 or TRBV12-4 and J usage is TRBJ2-6, with TRBD1 matching 9 bases. V gave up 6 bases and J gave up 0 bases; unmatched junction bases: 9. This CDR3 has 18 residues. The DNA of the CDR3 is TGTGCCAGCAGCAGAGGACAGGGGTCGTCCTCTGGGGCCAACGTCCTGACTTTC. Encoded protein: CASSRGQGSSSGANVLTF.

This chain uses TRBV5-5 with TRBJ1-1; no firm D call. V lost 4 bases and J lost 4, with 14 bases in between. The germline gives CDR1 SGHKS, CDR2 YYEKEE (reference sequence). CDR3 length equals 14 residues. In DNA form, the CDR3 reads TGTGCCAGCAGCGTTATAGCGGCGGTCACTGAAGCTTTCTTT. It specifies CASSVIAAVTEAFF.

The chain is built from TRBV11-2 and TRBJ2-4; possibly TRBD1 for D (5 bases). The J call may be faulty, since TRBJ2-7 better matches the DNA end. The CDR3 totals 14 residues. Germline CDR1 and CDR2: SGHAT and FQNNGV. This chain's CDR3 is CASSFGRVEYEQYF. In nucleotides, the CDR3 is TGTGCCAGCAGCTTCGGCAGGGTGGAGTACGAGCAGTACTTC.

The chain recombines TRBV28 with TRBJ1-1, with D perhaps matching TRBD1 (5 bases). V lost 1 base and J 1 base, leaving 10 bases between the germline ends. CDR1 and CDR2 from the germline V gene are MDHEN and SYDVKM. The CDR3 covers 15 residues. Here the CDR3 reads CASSLLFQGNTEAFF. The DNA for the CDR3 is TGTGCCAGCAGTTTATTATTTCAGGGGAACACTGAAGCTTTCTTT.

The chain recombines TRBV5-1 with TRBJ2-5; TRBD2 is a possible D gene (6 bases). CDR3 length: 15 amino acids. CDR1 is SGHRS and CDR2 is YFSETQ in the germline V gene. The V and J ends lost 4 bases and 5 bases respectively, with 18 bases between them. The CDR3 DNA reads as TGCGCCAGCAGCCTGTGGGGGGATGCTGGGGAGACCCAGTACTTC. Translating gives CASSLWGDAGETQYF.

This clonotype was observed a handful of times. CDR3 amino acids: CASSTSSKPRAFF. The CDR3 DNA reads TGTGCCAGCAGTACATCCTCTAAACCCAGGGCTTTCTTT. This rearrangement joins TRBV4-2 to TRBJ1-1; D remains ambiguous. Trimming removed 6 bases at V and 11 bases at J, with 19 bases between. The V gene's germline CDR1 is LGHNA and CDR2 YNFKEQ. The CDR3 is made up of 13 amino acids.

There are a few counts of this clonotype. This rearrangement joins TRBV12-3 or TRBV12-4 to TRBJ2-4, with D perhaps matching TRBD1 (5 bases). Deletions cut 2 bases from V and 13 bases from J, with 9 bases between. The CDR3 sequence is 11 residues long. This CDR3 is CASSLMTVQYF. For the CDR3, the DNA is TGTGCCAGCAGTTTAATGACAGTCCAGTACTTC.

The chain uses TRBV20-1 and TRBJ2-7; D is possibly TRBD1 (7 bases). V was pared by 6 bases and J by 3 bases, with 15 bases between. The CDR3 is 13 residues long. The V gene's germline CDR1 is DFQATT and CDR2 SNEGSKA (reference sequence). CDR3 nucleotide sequence: TGCAGTGCGCATGCAGGGGGGCACTACGAGCAGTACTTC. It encodes CSAHAGGHYEQYF.

The chain uses TRBV20-1 and TRBJ1-2; TRBD1 matches 8 bases. Germline V gene sequence: CDR1 DFQATT, CDR2 SNEGSKA (reference sequence). This CDR3 has 14 amino acids. V was pared by 3 bases and J by 7 bases, with 10 bases of the junction left unmatched. The DNA for the CDR3 is TGCAGTGCTAGCCAGGAGGACAGGGACTTTGGCTACACCTTC. It yields the protein CSASQEDRDFGYTF.